The 18 T cell receptor beta chains listed next were all sequenced from one sample in a study of Ad26.COV2.S vaccination and SARS-CoV-2 variants. Only in-frame clones appear in the TCRdb table, and some are missing; sequencing was by immunoSEQ multiplex PCR. Of roughly 300,000 clones listed, more than 85% were seen once; the top ten hold roughly 5%. Treatment here: 15 to 20 received Ad26.COV2.S at low or high dose, single or two shots; 5 received placebo; per-sample allocation not given. At day 63 after the first vaccine or placebo injection, samples were drawn. The source material was peripheral blood, sampled in a trial of Ad26.COV2.S vaccine versus placebo. The receptors stem from a person aged 18-65 years who received the Ad26.COV2.S COVID-19 vaccine or a placebo.

The chain employs TRBV15 and TRBJ1-1; a weak D match, TRBD1 (5 bases). V shed 2 bases and J shed 4 bases, with 11 bases lying between them. The CDR3 covers 14 residues. Germline loops: CDR1 LNHNV, CDR2 YYDKDF (reference sequence). CDR3 loop: CATSRTGVVTEAFF. The CDR3, as DNA: TGTGCCACCAGCAGAACAGGAGTTGTCACTGAAGCTTTCTTT.

V usage is TRBV7-2 and J usage is TRBJ2-7, with 8 bases lining up with TRBD2. The CDR3 is 15 residues long. The germline CDR1 and CDR2 sequences are SGHTA and FQGNSA. Trimming removed 2 bases from V and 4 bases from J; junction bases left unmatched: 7. This CDR3 is CASSLLAGEPYEQYF. CDR3 in DNA: TGTGCCAGCAGCTTACTAGCGGGCGAGCCATACGAGCAGTACTTC.

This chain uses TRBV18 with TRBJ1-1; D may be TRBD1 (5 bases). Per germline, CDR1 KGHSH and CDR2 LQKENI. V lost 2 bases and J lost 2, with 12 bases in between. The CDR3 runs 15 residues. In DNA form, the CDR3 reads TGTGCCAGCTCACCAACAGACAGTGATAACACTGAAGCTTTCTTT. Protein sequence: CASSPTDSDNTEAFF.

This clone was observed once. CDR3 sequence: CASSQPRSTRTISTDTQYF. The CDR3 bases are TGTGCCAGCAGCCAGCCGAGGTCTACGAGGACGATAAGCACAGATACGCAGTATTTT. V is TRBV3-1 (or the pseudogene TRBV3-2) and J is TRBJ2-3; no clear D. The CDR3 extends over 19 amino acids. CDR1 is LGHDT, CDR2 YNNKEL, per germline (reference sequence). V was pared by 3 bases and J by 0 bases, with 22 bases between.

The chain couples TRBV27 to TRBJ1-5; 9 nucleotides line up with TRBD1. CDR1 and CDR2 (germline): MNHEY, SMNVEV (reference sequence). This CDR3 is built from 15 residues. V lost 7 bases, J lost 4 bases, and 8 bases stayed unmatched. The CDR3 protein is CASNQDRGLNQPQHF. CDR3 bases: TGTGCCAGCAATCAAGACAGGGGGTTAAATCAGCCCCAGCATTTT.

The rearrangement links TRBV7-3 to TRBJ2-1; D possibly matches TRBD1 or TRBD2 (5 bases each). V shed 0 bases and J shed 3 bases, with 9 bases lying between them. Germline V CDR1 and CDR2: SGHTA, FQGTGA. The CDR3 has 15 amino acids. CDR3 sequence: CASSLTPGSYNEQFF. DNA for the CDR3: TGTGCCAGCAGCTTAACCCCAGGGAGCTACAATGAGCAGTTCTTC. Variable domain in full (rest from reference TRBV7-3 and TRBJ2-1): GAGVSQTPSNKVTEKGKYVELRCDPISGHTALYWYRQSLGQGPEFLIYFQGTGAADDSGLPNDRFFAVRPEGSVSTLKIQRTERGDSAVYLCASSLTPGSYNEQFFGPGTRLTVL.

This clone was detected only once. The rearrangement uses TRBV5-6 and TRBJ1-5; D possibly corresponds to TRBD1 (5 bases). Germline V gene lookup returns CDR1 SGHDT and CDR2 YYEEEE. With 4 bases removed from V and 1 base from J, the gap between germline ends came to 12 bases. CDR3 length equals 15 residues. This CDR3 is CASSAWDFSNQPQHF. CDR3 coding DNA: TGTGCCAGCAGCGCCTGGGACTTCAGCAATCAGCCCCAGCATTTT.

The chain has TRBV28 and TRBJ2-3, with D uncertain. CDR1 is MDHEN and CDR2 is SYDVKM in the germline V gene. V was trimmed by 4 bases and J by 4 bases, leaving 12 bases between them. The length of the CDR3 is 14 residues. The CDR3 region has the DNA TGTGCCAGCAGTTCCCTGAGAAACGCAGATACGCAGTATTTT. It codes for CASSSLRNADTQYF.

The rearrangement links TRBV6-6 to TRBJ1-5, with a possible D match to TRBD1 (6 bases). Germline assignment: CDR1 MNHNY and CDR2 SVGAGI (reference sequence). The V end lost 11 bases, the J end lost 3 bases, and 14 bases lay between the germline ends. This CDR3 region has 13 residues. CDR3 in amino acids: CAAQGQTNQPQHF. The CDR3 region has the DNA TGTGCCGCACAAGGACAGACCAATCAGCCCCAGCATTTT.

The rearrangement uses TRBV6-5 and TRBJ1-1, with D unclear. This CDR3 has 13 amino acids. Germline V lookup: CDR1 MNHEY, CDR2 SVGAGI. V gave up 9 bases and J gave up 3 bases, with 14 bases separating them. The DNA for the CDR3 is TGTGCCAGAAAGGAGGGTATGGACACTGAAGCTTTCTTT. This translates into CARKEGMDTEAFF.

The chain couples TRBV13 to TRBJ2-7; 7 bases map to TRBD1. The CDR3 spans 14 residues. The germline gives CDR1 PRHDT, CDR2 FYEKMQ (reference sequence). V shed 6 bases and J 4 bases; nucleotides not matched to a gene: 9. CDR3 nucleotide sequence: TGTGCCAGCAGTACCGGACAGGAATCATACGAGCAGTACTTC. This encodes CASSTGQESYEQYF.

This chain joins TRBV15 and TRBJ2-7; D may be TRBD2 (7 bases). Trimming took 3 bases from V and 2 from J, leaving 20 bases between them. The CDR3 loop spans 17 amino acids. Germline V lookup: CDR1 LNHNV, CDR2 YYDKDF (reference sequence). The CDR3 DNA sequence: TGTGCCACCAGCAGCCCTGGGGGGGGGCGTTCGACCTACGAGCAGTACTTC. It codes for CATSSPGGGRSTYEQYF.

This rearrangement joins TRBV19 to TRBJ2-6; a possible D gene is TRBD2 (5 bases). The V gene's germline CDR1 is LNHDA and CDR2 SQIVND (reference sequence). The germline V and J ends were trimmed by 5 bases and 1 base, with 18 bases remaining between them. This CDR3 is built from 18 residues. The CDR3 nucleotides are TGTGCCAGTAGTCCCCTCGGGGTATCAAGTTCTGGGGCCAACGTCCTGACTTTC. It yields the protein CASSPLGVSSSGANVLTF. Full variable domain (missing parts from reference TRBV19 and TRBJ2-6): DGGITQSPKYLFRKEGQNVTLSCEQNLNHDAMYWYRQDPGQGLRLIYYSQIVNDFQKGDIAEGYSVSREKKESFPLTVTSAQKNPTAFYLCASSPLGVSSSGANVLTFGAGSRLTVL.

The chain has TRBV3-1 (or the pseudogene TRBV3-2) and TRBJ1-4; 7 nucleotides line up with TRBD1. Germline CDR1 reads LGHDT; CDR2 reads YNNKEL (reference sequence). Losses at the gene ends were 0 bases for V and 8 bases for J; bases not matched to a gene: 3. The CDR3 extends over 14 amino acids. This CDR3 reads CASSQDRGDEKLFF. The CDR3 DNA is TGTGCCAGCAGCCAAGACAGGGGGGACGAAAAACTGTTTTTT.

The chain is built from TRBV24-1 and TRBJ2-5; D is tentatively TRBD1 or TRBD2 (5 bases each). The V gene's germline CDR1 is KGHDR and CDR2 SFDVKD. With 3 bases removed from V and 7 bases from J, the gap between germline ends came to 17 bases. The CDR3 is 15 amino acids. This chain's CDR3 is CATSDGDGRGRTQYF. Written as DNA, the CDR3 is TGTGCCACCAGTGATGGGGACGGCCGTGGGAGGACCCAGTACTTC.

This chain joins TRBV11-2 and TRBJ1-1; 7 nucleotides align to TRBD1. The V gene's germline CDR1 is SGHAT and CDR2 FQNNGV. CDR3 length: 16 residues. The J segment lost 1 base and the V segment lost 2 bases, leaving 7 bases of the junction unmatched. In DNA form, the CDR3 reads TGTGCCAGCAGCTTAAGGGCCGGGGACAGGAACACTGAAGCTTTCTTT. Translated: CASSLRAGDRNTEAFF.

The rearrangement uses TRBV2 and TRBJ2-1, with 7 bases lining up with TRBD2. The CDR3 is made up of 13 amino acids. From germline, CDR1 is SNHLY and CDR2 FYNNEI. The trim removed 5 bases at V and 8 bases at J, leaving 6 bases unmatched. In DNA, the CDR3 is TGTGCCAGCAGTAGGCTAGCGGCATATGAGCAGTTCTTC. Protein sequence: CASSRLAAYEQFF.

This chain connects TRBV2 to TRBJ2-5, with 12 bases lining up with TRBD1. The V gene's germline CDR1 is SNHLY and CDR2 FYNNEI. V lost 6 bases and J lost 5; bases outside the gene matches: 7. This CDR3 is built from 15 residues. Here the CDR3 DNA reads TGTGCCAGCAGGGGGACAGGGGGCTTCGGGGAGACCCAGTACTTC. Its translation: CASRGTGGFGETQYF.